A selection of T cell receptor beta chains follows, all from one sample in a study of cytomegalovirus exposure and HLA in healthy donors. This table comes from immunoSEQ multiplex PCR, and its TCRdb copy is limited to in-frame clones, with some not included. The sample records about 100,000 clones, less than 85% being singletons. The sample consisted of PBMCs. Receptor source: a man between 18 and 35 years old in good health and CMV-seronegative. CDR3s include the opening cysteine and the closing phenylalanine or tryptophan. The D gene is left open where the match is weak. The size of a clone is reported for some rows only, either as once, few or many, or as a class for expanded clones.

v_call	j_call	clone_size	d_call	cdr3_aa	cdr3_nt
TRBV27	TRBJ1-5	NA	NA	CASSSGFQPQHF	TGTGCCAGCAGTTCGGGGTTTCAGCCCCAGCATTTT
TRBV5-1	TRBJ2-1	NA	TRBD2	CASSLGRGGTDEQFF	TGCGCCAGCAGCTTGGGGCGGGGGGGGACGGATGAGCAGTTCTTC
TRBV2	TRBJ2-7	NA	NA	CASSEAGTRNSYEQYF	TGTGCCAGCAGTGAGGCGGGCACTCGAAACTCCTACGAGCAGTACTTC
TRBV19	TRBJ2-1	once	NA	CASSPSAGYNEQFF	TGTGCCAGTAGTCCCAGTGCAGGGTACAATGAGCAGTTCTTC
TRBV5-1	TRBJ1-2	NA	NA	CASSLDRSLYGYTF	TGCGCCAGCAGCTTGGATAGGAGTCTCTATGGCTACACCTTC
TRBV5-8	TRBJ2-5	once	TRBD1	CASSWGQGSFRETQYF	TGTGCCAGCAGCTGGGGACAGGGGTCTTTCCGGGAGACCCAGTACTTC
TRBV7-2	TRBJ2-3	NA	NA	CASSLYNTQYF	TGTGCCAGCAGCTTATACAATACGCAGTATTTT
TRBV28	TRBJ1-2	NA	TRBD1	CAFGGDSYGYTF	TGTGCCTTTGGAGGGGACAGCTATGGCTACACCTTC
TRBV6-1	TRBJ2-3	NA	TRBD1	CASSERGPAGTGTDTQYF	TGTGCCAGCAGTGAGAGGGGGCCGGCAGGTACCGGCACAGATACGCAGTATTTT
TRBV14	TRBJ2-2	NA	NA	CASSFGSGINTGELFF	TGTGCCAGCAGCTTCGGCAGCGGAATTAACACCGGGGAGCTGTTTTTT
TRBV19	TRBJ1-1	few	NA	CASSTYQGNTEAFF	TGTGCCAGTAGTACTTATCAGGGGAACACTGAAGCTTTCTTT
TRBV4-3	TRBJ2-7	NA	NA	CASSQEGGTGRNLYEQYF	TGCGCCAGCAGCCAAGAGGGAGGGACAGGCCGGAATCTATACGAGCAGTACTTC
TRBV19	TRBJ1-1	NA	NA	CATEGRSNTEAFF	TGTGCCACCGAGGGCAGATCGAACACTGAAGCTTTCTTT
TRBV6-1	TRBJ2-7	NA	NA	CASSGTPSYEQYF	TGTGCCAGCAGCGGGACACCCTCCTACGAGCAGTACTTC
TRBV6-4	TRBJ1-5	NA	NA	CASSDSTQGGDQPQHF	TGTGCCAGCAGTGACTCGACCCAGGGAGGGGATCAGCCCCAGCATTTT
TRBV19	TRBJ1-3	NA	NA	CASIADISKGNTIYF	TGTGCCAGTATCGCGGACATAAGCAAAGGAAACACCATATATTTT
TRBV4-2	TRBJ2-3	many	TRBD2	CASRPSGGADTQYF	TGTGCCAGCAGACCAAGCGGGGGGGCAGATACGCAGTATTTT
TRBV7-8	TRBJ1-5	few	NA	CASSLVAAGLNQPQHF	TGTGCCAGCAGCTTAGTTGCAGCAGGGCTCAATCAGCCCCAGCATTTT
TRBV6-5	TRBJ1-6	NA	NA	CASRRGGSPLHF	TGTGCCAGCAGGAGGGGAGGTTCACCCCTCCACTTT
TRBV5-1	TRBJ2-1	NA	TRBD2	CASSDGTSAHNEQFF	TGCGCCAGCAGCGACGGGACTAGCGCACACAATGAGCAGTTCTTC
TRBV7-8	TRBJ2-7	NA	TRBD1	CASSLSGGREQYF	TGTGCCAGCAGCCTTTCAGGGGGCCGGGAGCAGTACTTC
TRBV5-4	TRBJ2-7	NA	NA	CASSSPGLGEQYF	TGTGCCAGCAGCTCCCCAGGGCTGGGCGAGCAGTACTTC
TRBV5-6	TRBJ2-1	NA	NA	CASSKRQGRNEQFF	TGTGCCAGCAGTAAGAGGCAGGGAAGGAATGAGCAGTTCTTC
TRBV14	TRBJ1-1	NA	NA	CASSPRTIRGTEAFF	TGTGCCAGCAGCCCCAGGACAATAAGAGGAACTGAAGCTTTCTTT
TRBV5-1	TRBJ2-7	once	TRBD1	CASSWGQGNTYEQYF	TGCGCCAGCAGCTGGGGACAGGGGAACACCTACGAGCAGTACTTC
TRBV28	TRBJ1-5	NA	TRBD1	CASSERRGTGNQPQHF	TGTGCCAGCAGCGAACGCAGGGGGACGGGCAATCAGCCCCAGCATTTT
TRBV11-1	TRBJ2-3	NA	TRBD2	CASSSLAGGLVDTQYF	TGTGCCAGCAGCTCCCTAGCGGGGGGGCTGGTAGATACGCAGTATTTT
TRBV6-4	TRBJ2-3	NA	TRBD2	CASSETSGGTDTQYF	TGTGCCAGCAGTGAAACTAGCGGGGGCACAGATACGCAGTATTTT
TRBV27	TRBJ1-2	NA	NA	CASSLGRTTGVYGYPF	TGTGCCAGCAGTTTAGGGAGGACCACTGGGGTCTATGGCTACCCCTTC
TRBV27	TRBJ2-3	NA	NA	CASSPRVGVDTQYF	TGTGCCAGCAGCCCTAGGGTCGGGGTGGATACGCAGTATTTT
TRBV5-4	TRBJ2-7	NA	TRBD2	CASSLGLAGGNEQYF	TGTGCCAGCAGCTTGGGGCTAGCGGGGGGCAACGAGCAGTACTTC
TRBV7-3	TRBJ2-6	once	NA	CASSLTRNVGSGANVLTF	TGTGCCAGCAGCTTAACGCGAAACGTTGGCTCTGGGGCCAACGTCCTGACTTTC
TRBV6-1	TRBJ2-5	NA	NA	CASSEKGQGKETQYF	TGTGCCAGCAGTGAAAAAGGGCAGGGCAAAGAGACCCAGTACTTC
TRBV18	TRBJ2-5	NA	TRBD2	CASSPGTSGETQYF	TGTGCCAGCTCACCCGGGACTAGCGGGGAGACCCAGTACTTC
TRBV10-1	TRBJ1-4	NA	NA	CASSREKLFF	TGCGCCAGCAGTCGGGAAAAACTGTTTTTT
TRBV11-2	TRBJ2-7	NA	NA	CASSSPAGSSYEQYF	TGTGCCAGCAGCTCACCAGCCGGGTCTAGCTACGAGCAGTACTTC
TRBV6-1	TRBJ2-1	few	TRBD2	CASSDLAGGVNEQFF	TGTGCCAGCAGTGATCTAGCGGGGGGGGTAAATGAGCAGTTCTTC
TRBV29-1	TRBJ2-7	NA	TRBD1	CSVPGQGDQQYF	TGCAGCGTTCCGGGACAGGGGGATCAGCAGTACTTC
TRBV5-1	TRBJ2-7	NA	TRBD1	CASSLGQVGVNEQYF	TGCGCCAGCAGCCTAGGACAGGTTGGAGTGAACGAGCAGTACTTC
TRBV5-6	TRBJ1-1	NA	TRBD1	CASSRGQGAGRTEAFF	TGTGCCAGCAGCAGGGGACAGGGGGCAGGGAGGACTGAAGCTTTCTTT
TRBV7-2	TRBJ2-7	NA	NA	CASSLGRRDGYEQYF	TGTGCCAGCAGCTTAGGCAGGCGTGACGGCTACGAGCAGTACTTC
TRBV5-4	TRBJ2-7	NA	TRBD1	CASSTAGTATYEQYF	TGTGCCAGCAGCACCGCCGGGACAGCGACCTACGAGCAGTACTTC
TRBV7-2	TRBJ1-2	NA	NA	CASSLEVRDYGYTF	TGTGCCAGCAGCTTAGAGGTGAGGGACTATGGCTACACCTTC
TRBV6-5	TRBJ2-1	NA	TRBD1	CASSGQGPYNEQFF	TGTGCCAGCAGTGGACAGGGGCCCTACAATGAGCAGTTCTTC
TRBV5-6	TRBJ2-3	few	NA	CASSTRVTDTQYF	TGTGCCAGCAGCACGAGGGTCACAGATACGCAGTATTTT
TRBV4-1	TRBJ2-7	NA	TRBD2	CASSQTSGGSSYEQYF	TGCGCCAGCAGCCAAACTAGCGGGGGATCCTCCTACGAGCAGTACTTC
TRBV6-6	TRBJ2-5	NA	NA	CASSKTVRAQETQYF	TGTGCCAGCAGTAAGACCGTGAGGGCTCAAGAGACCCAGTACTTC
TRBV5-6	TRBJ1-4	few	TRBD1	CASSRQGWVREKLFF	TGTGCCAGCAGTAGACAGGGTTGGGTTCGAGAAAAACTGTTTTTT
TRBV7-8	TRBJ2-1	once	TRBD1	CASSSLLQGAPRGDEQFF	TGTGCCAGCAGCTCTCTTCTACAGGGGGCTCCCCGGGGAGATGAGCAGTTCTTC
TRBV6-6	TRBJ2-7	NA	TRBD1	CASSYRGLEQYF	TGTGCCAGCAGTTACAGGGGGCTCGAGCAGTACTTC
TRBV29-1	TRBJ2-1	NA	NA	CSVPVISRNSYNEQFF	TGCAGCGTCCCAGTCATTAGCCGAAACTCCTACAATGAGCAGTTCTTC